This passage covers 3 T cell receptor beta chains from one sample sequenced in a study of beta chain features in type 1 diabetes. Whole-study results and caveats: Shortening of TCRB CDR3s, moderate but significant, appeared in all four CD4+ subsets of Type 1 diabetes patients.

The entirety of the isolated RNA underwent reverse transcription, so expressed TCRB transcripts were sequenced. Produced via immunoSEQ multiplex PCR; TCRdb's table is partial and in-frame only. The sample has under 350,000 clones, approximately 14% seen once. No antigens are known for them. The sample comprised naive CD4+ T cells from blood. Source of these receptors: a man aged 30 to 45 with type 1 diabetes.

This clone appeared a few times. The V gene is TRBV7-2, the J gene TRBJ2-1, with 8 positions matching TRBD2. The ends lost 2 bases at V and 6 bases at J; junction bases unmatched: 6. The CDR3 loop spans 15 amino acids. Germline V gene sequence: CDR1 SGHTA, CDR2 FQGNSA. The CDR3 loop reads CASSLLGTRTNEQFF. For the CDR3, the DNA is TGTGCCAGCAGCTTATTGGGGACTAGAACCAATGAGCAGTTCTTC. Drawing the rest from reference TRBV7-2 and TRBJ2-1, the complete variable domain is GAGVSQSPSNKVTEKGKDVELRCDPISGHTALYWYRQSLGQGLEFLIYFQGNSAPDKSGLPSDRFSAERTGGSVSTLTIQRTQQEDSAVYLCASSLLGTRTNEQFFGPGTRLTVL.

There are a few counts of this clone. This chain's CDR3 is CASRTGTGYTF. The CDR3 DNA reads as TGTGCCAGTCGGACAGGGACTGGCTACACCTTC. The J gene is TRBJ1-2, the V gene TRBV21-1; TRBD1 is taken as the D call from the table, unchecked against the DNA. TRBV21-1 is shown as a pseudogene. CDR3 length: 11 residues.

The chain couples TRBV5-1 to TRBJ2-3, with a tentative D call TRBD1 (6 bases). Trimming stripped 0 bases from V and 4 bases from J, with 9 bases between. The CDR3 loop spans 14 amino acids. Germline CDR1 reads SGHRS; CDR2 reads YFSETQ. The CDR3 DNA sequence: TGCGCCAGCAGCTTGGCGGCAGGGGCAGATACGCAGTATTTT. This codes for CASSLAAGADTQYF.